This T cell receptor beta chain was profiled in a study of T cells in Graves' hyperthyroidism and ophthalmopathy. TCR beta CDR3 sequences were amplified from RNA transcripts. A first-round RT-PCR of the TCR CDR3 used the HTBI primer set. TCRdb reanalysed the multiplex PCR reads using MiXCR and keeps one entry per CDR3 protein. The sample has under 300,000 distinct CDR3 sequences, about 25% seen once. The CDR3 spans 15 residues. Trimming pared 5 bases from V and 4 bases from J, leaving 17 bases between. In germline, CDR1 is MDHEN, CDR2 SYDVKM. Sampled blood dates from first hyperthyroidism diagnosis, and it precedes any ophthalmopathy symptoms.

The origin of this receptor is a man in his forties with Graves' hyperthyroidism that later progressed to Graves' ophthalmopathy. The chain employs TRBV28 and TRBJ1-2; tentatively, D is TRBD1 (6 bases). Input material: blood. The CDR3 bases are TGTGCCAGCAGTGAACCCCGGGACAAGTCCTATGGCTACACCTTC. This codes for CASSEPRDKSYGYTF.